These 32 T cell receptor beta chains originate from one sample sequenced in a study of shared clonotypes between healthy human individuals. Data came from immunoSEQ multiplex PCR; TCRdb stores just in-frame clones and leaves some out. Altogether nearly 1,000,000 clones are present, roughly 72% being singletons, with the ten largest covering approximately 1.5%. Sequencing was performed on memory CD4+ T cells sorted from blood. The subset denotes: CD45RA-negative fraction. Source of these receptors: a man between 18 and 35 years old in good health.

The chain carries TRBV29-1 and TRBJ2-1; D is undetermined. The CDR3 length is 14 residues. V was cut by 4 bases and J by 6 bases, with 16 bases left in between. Germline V gene lookup returns CDR1 SQVTM and CDR2 ANQGSEA. The CDR3 DNA follows: TGCAGCGTTGGCCGCGAGGCAGGTGTCAATGAGCAGTTCTTC. Translating it yields CSVGREAGVNEQFF.

The V call is TRBV4-3, the J call TRBJ2-7; tentative D call: TRBD1 (6 bases). CDR1 LGHNA and CDR2 YSLEER come from the germline V gene. V was cut by 5 bases and J by 1 base, with 15 bases left in between. The CDR3 length is 15 residues. The CDR3 spells CASSSYRVGSYEQYF. The CDR3 DNA follows: TGCGCCAGCAGCTCCTACAGGGTGGGGTCCTACGAGCAGTACTTC.

The CDR3 region has the DNA TGTGCCAGCAGCTGGGGTACAGGGGGTGCAACCAATGAGCAGTTCTTC. Translated, it gives CASSWGTGGATNEQFF. The chain couples TRBV7-3 to TRBJ2-1; 8 nucleotides line up with TRBD1. Germline V lookup: CDR1 SGHTA, CDR2 FQGTGA. Trimming at V came to 4 bases and at J to 6 bases, leaving 11 bases not matched to a gene. This CDR3 contains 16 residues.

The chain is built from TRBV13 and TRBJ1-2, with 8 positions matching TRBD1. The J segment lost 4 bases and the V segment lost 5 bases, leaving 18 bases of the junction unmatched. Germline-derived CDR1 and CDR2 are PRHDT and FYEKMQ (reference sequence). This CDR3 comprises 18 residues. In DNA, the CDR3 is TGTGCCAGCAGCGAAAGACCGGGACAGGCGGCTCGGGGCTATGGCTACACCTTC. It translates to CASSERPGQAARGYGYTF.

V is TRBV6-1 and J is TRBJ2-7, with TRBD1 identical over 9 bases. J gave up 0 bases and V 7 bases, and 7 bases lay outside the gene matches. Germline V gene data show CDR1 as MNHNS and CDR2 as SASEGT. The CDR3 extends over 15 amino acids. CDR3 sequence: CASKLPGQGSYEQYF. The DNA for the CDR3 is TGTGCCAGCAAACTTCCGGGACAGGGCTCCTACGAGCAGTACTTC.

The chain is built from TRBV28 and TRBJ2-1; the match to TRBD1 covers 7 bases. CDR1 MDHEN and CDR2 SYDVKM come from the germline V gene. V lost 9 bases, J lost 5 bases, and 13 bases stayed unmatched. CDR3 size: 15 residues. This chain's CDR3 is CASLSPGTDNNEQFF. The CDR3 DNA is TGTGCCAGTCTATCCCCCGGGACAGATAACAATGAGCAGTTCTTC.

This chain uses TRBV6-4 with TRBJ1-4; TRBD1 matches 7 bases. Germline trimming cut 2 bases from V and 0 bases from J; bases unmatched to any gene: 15. Germline V gives CDR1 MRHNA, CDR2 SNTAGT. CDR3 length: 20 amino acids. CDR3 sequence (DNA): TGTGCCAGCAGTGACGCGACGCCGGGACAGAGACATCCAACTAATGAAAAACTGTTTTTT. Protein sequence: CASSDATPGQRHPTNEKLFF.

This clone was detected many times. V and J are TRBV27 and TRBJ1-1; TRBD1 matches at 8 bases. The CDR3 sequence is 14 residues long. The ends lost 5 bases at V and 5 bases at J; junction bases unmatched: 7. Germline CDR1 is MNHEY and CDR2 is SMNVEV (reference sequence). The CDR3 DNA sequence: TGTGCCAGCAGTACCCGACAGGGGTGGACTGAAGCTTTCTTT. As protein: CASSTRQGWTEAFF.

The J gene is TRBJ2-7, the V gene TRBV11-2; D is unresolved. Germline V lookup: CDR1 SGHAT, CDR2 FQNNGV. The CDR3 has 14 residues. Trimming cost V 4 bases and J 0 bases, with 10 bases left between them. CDR3 nucleotides: TGTGCCAGCAGCTCCCGGTCGCCCTCCTACGAGCAGTACTTC. Encoded protein: CASSSRSPSYEQYF.

This chain joins TRBV10-2 and TRBJ2-7; D is perhaps TRBD1 or TRBD2 (5 bases each). Looked up from germline, CDR1 is WSHSY and CDR2 is SAAADI. The CDR3 contains 13 residues. Trimming took 4 bases from V and 6 from J, leaving 13 bases between them. CDR3 DNA sequence: TGCGCCAGCAGTGGGTTCGGGACCGGCGAGCAGTACTTC. Residues: CASSGFGTGEQYF.

The chain links TRBV5-1 to TRBJ2-5; D is unclear. Trimming cost V 3 bases and J 4 bases, with 13 bases left between them. Germline CDR1 is SGHRS and CDR2 is YFSETQ. This CDR3 spans 14 amino acids. The CDR3 bases are TGCGCCAGCAGCTCGGATCAATGGGGAGAGACCCAGTACTTC. It translates to CASSSDQWGETQYF. Complete variable domain (other parts from reference TRBV5-1 and TRBJ2-5): KAGVTQTPRYLIKTRGQQVTLSCSPISGHRSVSWYQQTPGQGLQFLFEYFSETQRNKGNFPGRFSGRQFSNSRSEMNVSTLELGDSALYLCASSSDQWGETQYFGPGTRLLVL.

V usage is TRBV7-8 and J usage is TRBJ2-2, with a tentative D call TRBD1 (7 bases). CDR1 SGHVS and CDR2 FQNEAQ come from the germline V gene. This CDR3 is 15 amino acids long. Trimming stripped 4 bases from V and 1 base from J, with 10 bases between. CDR3 nucleotides: TGTGCCAGCAGCTGGGGGGACAGGAACACCGGGGAGCTGTTTTTT. Translated: CASSWGDRNTGELFF.

The chain has TRBV7-2 and TRBJ1-5, with a weak D call TRBD1 (6 bases). Germline assignment: CDR1 SGHTA and CDR2 FQGNSA. Trimming took off 2 bases at V and 3 bases at J, with 11 bases between the two ends. This CDR3 spans 15 amino acids. CDR3 amino acids: CASSLIGGPNQPQHF. CDR3 nucleotide sequence: TGTGCCAGCAGCTTAATAGGGGGACCCAATCAGCCCCAGCATTTT.

For this clone: A far more abundant clone sits one base away, making this likely a read error. The sample holds other DNA sequences that translate to the same CDR3. V is TRBV28 and J is TRBJ1-6; D not resolved. Germline V gives CDR1 MDHEN, CDR2 SYDVKM. V gave up 4 bases and J gave up 7 bases, with 14 bases separating them. The CDR3 totals 15 residues. The CDR3 region is CASSSHAGGNSPLHF. For the CDR3, the DNA is TGTGCCAGCAGTTCCCATGCTGGTGGAAATTCACCCCTCCACTTT. The full variable domain, its missing parts supplied by reference TRBV28 and TRBJ1-6, is DVKVTQSSRYLVKRTGEKVFLECVQDMDHENMFWYRQDPGLGLRLIYFSYDVKMKEKGDIPEGYSVSREKKERFSLILESASTNQTSMYLCASSSHAGGNSPLHFGNGTRLTVT.

In nucleotides, the CDR3 is TGTGCCAGCAGGGTCAGGGTGGAATCCTACGAGCAGTACTTC. It encodes CASRVRVESYEQYF. The chain recombines TRBV27 with TRBJ2-7, with D perhaps matching TRBD1 (5 bases). CDR1 is MNHEY, CDR2 SMNVEV, per germline (reference sequence). The CDR3 extends over 14 amino acids. The V end lost 6 bases, the J end lost 1 base, and 13 bases lay between the germline ends.

This clone has just a few counts. The genes are TRBV6-5 and TRBJ1-1; D unclear. The V end lost 6 bases, the J end lost 4 bases, and 18 bases lay between the germline ends. There are 15 residues in the CDR3. Germline V lookup: CDR1 MNHEY, CDR2 SVGAGI. This CDR3 reads CASSGWGGRVTEAFF. The DNA of the CDR3 is TGTGCCAGCAGCGGGTGGGGAGGCCGAGTCACTGAAGCTTTCTTT.

This chain's CDR3 is CASSLARPDTEAFF. The CDR3 DNA follows: TGTGCCAGCAGTTTGGCCAGGCCGGACACTGAAGCTTTCTTT. V and J are TRBV28 and TRBJ1-1; D not resolved. The V end lost 3 bases, the J end lost 3 bases, and 11 bases lay between the germline ends. The CDR3 sequence is 14 residues long. Germline-derived CDR1 and CDR2 are MDHEN and SYDVKM.

The rearrangement joins TRBV28 to TRBJ2-7; TRBD2 is a possible D gene (5 bases). The CDR3 covers 17 residues. V was pared by 6 bases and J by 0 bases, with 21 bases between. Germline V lookup: CDR1 MDHEN, CDR2 SYDVKM. CDR3 sequence reads: CASSYLILTGSSYEQYF. The CDR3 region has the DNA TGTGCCAGCAGCTACCTCATATTGACGGGGAGCTCCTACGAGCAGTACTTC.

This clone was seen once. This chain links TRBV5-1 with TRBJ1-6; D ambiguous. Germline CDR1 SGHRS, CDR2 YFSETQ. There are 14 residues in the CDR3. V was pared by 0 bases and J by 5 bases, with 6 bases between. CDR3 nucleotides: TGCGCCAGCAGCTTGGGAGTGGATAATTCACCCCTCCACTTT. Protein sequence: CASSLGVDNSPLHF.

The chain recombines TRBV10-3 with TRBJ1-1; no definite D call. Trimming shortened V by 6 bases and J by 4 bases, and 9 bases separated the two germline ends. This CDR3 has 12 residues. Germline V lookup: CDR1 ENHRY, CDR2 SYGVKD. In nucleotides, the CDR3 is TGTGCCATCAGCGGAATAAGCACTGAAGCTTTCTTT. Translating it yields CAISGISTEAFF.

J is TRBJ1-3 and V is TRBV5-8; a possible D gene is TRBD1 (5 bases). The CDR3 contains 16 residues. Per the germline V gene, CDR1 is SGHTS and CDR2 is YDEGEE. V was pared by 0 bases and J by 0 bases, with 10 bases between. CDR3 region: CASSLAGDSSGNTIYF. The CDR3 nucleotides are TGTGCCAGCAGCTTGGCCGGCGACAGCTCTGGAAACACCATATATTTT.

The genes are TRBV30 and TRBJ1-6; no definite D call. The V end lost 1 base, the J end lost 8 bases, and 9 bases lay between the germline ends. CDR1 GTSNPN and CDR2 SVGIG come from the germline V gene (reference sequence). This CDR3 contains 13 residues. CDR3 protein: CAWSGLGYSPLHF. The CDR3 DNA reads as TGTGCCTGGAGTGGGTTGGGTTATTCACCCCTCCACTTT.

This sequence joins TRBV30 and TRBJ2-7; D gene uncertain. The CDR3 extends over 14 amino acids. CDR1 is GTSNPN, CDR2 SVGIG, per germline (reference sequence). V was cut by 0 bases and J by 0 bases, with 9 bases left in between. CDR3 coding DNA: TGTGCCTGGAGTGTGAGTCAGAACTCCTACGAGCAGTACTTC. As protein: CAWSVSQNSYEQYF.

This clone was seen at least ten times. This rearrangement joins TRBV7-2 to TRBJ1-5, with a tentative D call TRBD1 (5 bases). The CDR3 length is 15 residues. From germline, CDR1 is SGHTA and CDR2 FQGNSA. Deletions cut 5 bases from V and 3 bases from J, with 14 bases between. The chain's CDR3 is CASSLGEGLNQPQHF. The CDR3 DNA reads as TGTGCCAGCAGCCTCGGGGAGGGGCTCAATCAGCCCCAGCATTTT.

J is TRBJ2-7 and V is TRBV6-5; 7 bases match TRBD2. V shed 6 bases and J 1 base; nucleotides not matched to a gene: 6. The CDR3 has 14 amino acids. Germline V gene lookup returns CDR1 MNHEY and CDR2 SVGAGI. In DNA form, the CDR3 reads TGTGCCAGCAGCCAACCGGGACTATCCTACGAGCAGTACTTC. It is translated as CASSQPGLSYEQYF.

This chain links TRBV9 with TRBJ1-4; the D is unclear. The CDR3 is 15 amino acids. Germline-derived CDR1 and CDR2 are SGDLS and YYNGEE. V was clipped by 3 bases and J by 8 bases, with 17 bases between them. The CDR3 reads CASSAPGGWGEKLFF. The CDR3 nucleotides read TGTGCCAGCAGCGCCCCGGGAGGGTGGGGAGAAAAACTGTTTTTT.

CDR3 residues: CASRQEGHEQYF. In nucleotides, the CDR3 is TGTGCCAGCAGACAAGAGGGCCACGAGCAGTACTTC. The V and J genes are TRBV2 and TRBJ2-7, with a weak D call TRBD2 (5 bases). This CDR3 spans 12 amino acids. The germline V gene encodes CDR1 SNHLY and CDR2 FYNNEI. V was cut by 6 bases and J by 5 bases, with 11 bases left in between. The complete variable domain, with remaining parts taken from reference TRBV2 and TRBJ2-7, reads EPEVTQTPSHQVTQMGQEVILRCVPISNHLYFYWYRQILGQKVEFLVSFYNNEISEKSEIFDDQFSVERPDGSNFTLKIRSTKLEDSAMYFCASRQEGHEQYFGPGTRLTVT.

The chain links TRBV14 to TRBJ2-1, with a tentative D call TRBD2 (7 bases). This CDR3 spans 20 amino acids. The germline V and J ends were trimmed by 0 bases and 8 bases, with 29 bases remaining between them. Germline loops: CDR1 SGHDN, CDR2 FVKESK. The CDR3 DNA reads TGTGCCAGCAGCCAAGATTTTACTCCGGGGGGCCAGTTAGTAGGGGATGAGCAGTTCTTC. Translated: CASSQDFTPGGQLVGDEQFF.

The J gene is TRBJ2-5, the V gene TRBV7-2; the match to TRBD2 covers 7 bases. Trimming cost V 4 bases and J 4 bases; bases outside gene matches: 6. The CDR3 is 14 amino acids. Germline assignment: CDR1 SGHTA and CDR2 FQGNSA. The CDR3: CASSSGLPGETQYF. In DNA form, the CDR3 reads TGTGCCAGCAGCTCGGGACTACCAGGAGAGACCCAGTACTTC. Variable domain in full (rest from reference TRBV7-2 and TRBJ2-5): GAGVSQSPSNKVTEKGKDVELRCDPISGHTALYWYRQSLGQGLEFLIYFQGNSAPDKSGLPSDRFSAERTGGSVSTLTIQRTQQEDSAVYLCASSSGLPGETQYFGPGTRLLVL.

There are a few counts of this clone. The V gene is TRBV28, the J gene TRBJ1-1; TRBD1 aligns across 7 bases. Germline V gene data show CDR1 as MDHEN and CDR2 as SYDVKM. The CDR3 is 13 amino acids. The J segment lost 6 bases and the V segment lost 7 bases, leaving 8 bases of the junction unmatched. The CDR3 bases are TGTGCCAGCAAGGGGGCTAAAAATTCTGAAGCTTTCTTT. Protein sequence: CASKGAKNSEAFF.

The chain carries TRBV6-5 and TRBJ1-6; a possible D gene is TRBD1 (6 bases). V shed 6 bases and J shed 10 bases, with 19 bases lying between them. This CDR3 comprises 15 residues. Germline V gene lookup returns CDR1 MNHEY and CDR2 SVGAGI. CDR3 DNA sequence: TGTGCCAGCAGGGAGGGGGGCACGACGGGCTCACCCCTCCACTTT. Its translation: CASREGGTTGSPLHF.

The V and J genes are TRBV4-2 and TRBJ2-1; D remains unclear. The germline V gene encodes CDR1 LGHNA and CDR2 YNFKEQ. This CDR3 spans 14 amino acids. V dropped 0 bases and J dropped 6 bases, with 9 bases sitting between them. The CDR3 reads CASSQDERPNEQFF. The CDR3, as DNA: TGTGCCAGCAGCCAAGATGAACGGCCCAATGAGCAGTTCTTC.